This entry lists 24 T cell receptor beta chains sequenced from one sample in a study of molecular identifiers for immune sequencing clone quantification. TCRdb re-called the PCR reads with MiXCR, one entry per CDR3 protein. The table lists about 500,000 distinct CDR3 sequences, roughly a fifth of them singletons. The specimen was naive CD8+ T cells from blood, with Jurkat cell RNA spiked in. The subset: FACS-sorted CD8+CD4-CCR7+CD45RA+ naive T cells. The receptor set was obtained from a human donor in good health. Some libraries in this study had Jurkat cell RNA spiked in.

The CDR3: CSARDYQTYEQYF. The CDR3 DNA reads TGCAGTGCCAGGGACTACCAGACCTACGAGCAGTACTTC. The chain is built from TRBV20-1 and TRBJ2-7; 7 bases are shared with TRBD2. The CDR3 totals 13 residues. Germline CDR1 is DFQATT and CDR2 is SNEGSKA (reference sequence). With V trimmed by 6 bases and J by 2 bases, 7 bases remained unmatched.

Comment on this clonotype: A clone one base away is much larger, so this may be a read error. This rearrangement joins TRBV12-3 or TRBV12-4 to TRBJ1-1; D call uncertain. The V end was cut by 11 bases, the J end by 3 bases, with 25 bases between. CDR3 length: 16 amino acids. The CDR3 region is CAGIGWETPQDTEAFF. CDR3 coding DNA: TGTGCCGGCATAGGTTGGGAAACCCCTCAAGACACTGAAGCTTTCTTT.

With regard to this clonotype: A much larger clonotype is one base distant, so this may be a read error. This chain uses TRBV9 with TRBJ2-2, with a possible D match to TRBD1 (5 bases). The CDR3 spans 13 residues. Germline values: CDR1 SGDLS, CDR2 YYNGEE. Trimming took 5 bases from V and 3 from J, leaving 8 bases between them. The CDR3 DNA sequence: TGTGCCAGCAGTGACAGACACACCGGGGAGCTGTTTTTT. Protein sequence: CASSDRHTGELFF. Combining the CDR3 with reference TRBV9 and TRBJ2-2 gives the whole variable domain DSGVTQTPKHLITATGQRVTLRCSPRSGDLSVYWYQQSLDQGLQFLIQYYNGEERAKGNILERFSAQQFPDLHSELNLSSLELGDSALYFCASSDRHTGELFFGEGSRLTVL.

Here the CDR3 reads CASSVDDRGHFTDTQYF. The CDR3 region has the DNA TGTGCCAGCAGCGTAGATGACAGGGGGCATTTCACAGATACGCAGTATTTT. This sequence joins TRBV9 and TRBJ2-3; 10 bases are a match to TRBD1. Germline CDR1 and CDR2: SGDLS and YYNGEE. J gave up 2 bases and V 0 bases, and 6 bases lay outside the gene matches. This CDR3 region has 17 residues.

V usage is TRBV6-1 and J usage is TRBJ1-1; perhaps TRBD1 as D (6 bases). V was clipped by 4 bases and J by 7 bases, with 13 bases between them. CDR1 MNHNS and CDR2 SASEGT come from the germline V gene. The CDR3 covers 13 residues. Written as DNA, the CDR3 is TGTGCCAGCAGTGGTTTACAGGGAGGTGAAGCTTTCTTT. It translates to CASSGLQGGEAFF.

This clonotype has a count of ten or more. This chain links TRBV2 with TRBJ1-1; perhaps TRBD1 as D (5 bases). Germline CDR1 is SNHLY and CDR2 is FYNNEI. V shed 9 bases and J shed 2 bases, with 25 bases lying between them. This CDR3 spans 17 amino acids. The CDR3 sequence: CASRESGPYLKNTEAFF. Written as DNA, the CDR3 is TGTGCCAGTAGGGAGTCGGGGCCCTACTTAAAAAACACTGAAGCTTTCTTT.

There are a few counts of this clonotype. The V call is TRBV28, the J call TRBJ1-1, with D maybe TRBD1 (5 bases). The germline V and J ends were trimmed by 2 bases and 4 bases, with 14 bases remaining between them. The CDR3 runs to 15 residues. From germline, CDR1 is MDHEN and CDR2 SYDVKM. Here the CDR3 DNA reads TGTGCCAGCAGTTTACTGACAGCGGGAAGCACTGAAGCTTTCTTT. Translation: CASSLLTAGSTEAFF.

This clonotype came up once. A read error may explain this, as a much larger clone is one base away. The chain recombines TRBV28 with TRBJ2-7; 8 bases agree with TRBD2. The CDR3 runs 14 residues. Per germline, CDR1 MDHEN and CDR2 SYDVKM. The CDR3 DNA sequence: TGTGCCAGCAGTCCGGGACTAGTCTCCTACGAGCGGTACTTC. Translating it yields CASSPGLVSYERYF.

This clonotype has a handful of counts. V usage is TRBV19 and J usage is TRBJ1-4; no firm D call. Germline values: CDR1 LNHDA, CDR2 SQIVND (reference sequence). This CDR3 has 13 amino acids. The ends were cut back, 1 base at V and 8 bases at J, with 8 bases in the middle. The CDR3 reads CASSIGLAEKLFF. CDR3 coding DNA: TGTGCCAGTAGTATAGGTCTTGCGGAAAAACTGTTTTTT.

The chain employs TRBV5-4 and TRBJ1-2; 9 nucleotides match TRBD1. The germline V gene has CDR1 SGHNT and CDR2 YYREEE (reference sequence). The J segment lost 6 bases and the V segment lost 3 bases, leaving 6 bases of the junction unmatched. This CDR3 is 14 amino acids long. The CDR3 DNA reads as TGTGCCAGCAGCTCCCCGGACAGGGGAGATGGCTACACCTTC. This codes for CASSSPDRGDGYTF.

This clonotype was counted many times. This chain uses TRBV4-1 with TRBJ2-2; no reliable D call. Trimming removed 4 bases at V and 1 base at J, with 10 bases between. The CDR3 loop spans 15 amino acids. CDR1 is MGHRA and CDR2 is YSYEKL in the germline V gene. As DNA, the CDR3 is TGCGCCAGCAGCCCGCCTGACGGGAACACCGGGGAGCTGTTTTTT. Encoded protein: CASSPPDGNTGELFF.

This clonotype appeared many times. The rearrangement uses TRBV5-4 and TRBJ2-3, with D possibly TRBD2 on 6 matching bases. From germline, CDR1 is SGHNT and CDR2 YYREEE (reference sequence). This CDR3 region has 16 residues. Trimming took 0 bases from V and 0 from J, leaving 11 bases between them. CDR3 nucleotides: TGTGCCAGCAGCTTGGCTGGAAGCGGGAGCACAGATACGCAGTATTTT. It encodes CASSLAGSGSTDTQYF.

V and J are TRBV6-2 or TRBV6-3 and TRBJ1-1, with D tentatively TRBD1 (5 bases). V was clipped by 0 bases and J by 1 base, with 15 bases between them. The length of the CDR3 is 17 residues. The germline V gene encodes CDR1 MNHEY and CDR2 SVGEGT. CDR3 protein: CASSYSDGGLKNTEAFF. CDR3 in DNA: TGTGCCAGCAGTTACTCGGATGGGGGATTGAAGAACACTGAAGCTTTCTTT.

The chain links TRBV18 to TRBJ2-1; D could derive from TRBD1 or TRBD2 (5 bases each). V lost 6 bases, J lost 5 bases, and 14 bases lay in between. The length of the CDR3 is 14 residues. The germline gives CDR1 KGHSH, CDR2 LQKENI. CDR3 amino acids: CASSITGANNEQFF. For the CDR3, the DNA is TGTGCCAGCTCGATTACCGGGGCGAACAATGAGCAGTTCTTC.

Details on this clonotype: A read error may be the cause here, since a much bigger clone is one base away. Here the CDR3 omits its conserved ending phenylalanine or tryptophan, so a read error is the likely source. The chain links TRBV6-5 to TRBJ2-7; the match to TRBD2 covers 8 bases. Germline assignment: CDR1 MNHEY and CDR2 SVGAGI. The CDR3 is 13 residues long. The junction had 7 bases not matched to a gene; V was cut back by 5 bases and J by 7 bases. CDR3 DNA: TGTGCCAGCAGTACCGGACTAGCTTGGGAGCAGTACCTC. Its protein is CASSTGLAWEQYL.

The chain employs TRBV4-1 and TRBJ1-5; weak D call: TRBD1 (6 bases). CDR1 and CDR2 (germline): MGHRA, YSYEKL. The CDR3 sequence is 15 residues long. Between the trimmed V and J ends, which lost 5 bases and 4 bases, there was a span of 15 bases. DNA of the CDR3: TGCGCCAGCAGCATTGGGGCAGGGGCGAATCAGCCCCAGCATTTT. Amino acids: CASSIGAGANQPQHF.

This chain connects TRBV5-1 to TRBJ2-1; D uncertain. The CDR3 has 11 amino acids. Germline V gives CDR1 SGHRS, CDR2 YFSETQ. V gave up 3 bases and J gave up 5 bases, with 3 bases separating them. The CDR3 DNA is TGCGCCAGCAGCTACCACAATGAGCAGTTCTTC. This sequence encodes CASSYHNEQFF. Full variable domain (rest looked up from reference TRBV5-1 and TRBJ2-1): KAGVTQTPRYLIKTRGQQVTLSCSPISGHRSVSWYQQTPGQGLQFLFEYFSETQRNKGNFPGRFSGRQFSNSRSEMNVSTLELGDSALYLCASSYHNEQFFGPGTRLTVL.

The table lists this clonotype with a few counts. The rearrangement links TRBV12-3 or TRBV12-4 to TRBJ2-1; 9 bases line up with TRBD2. The CDR3 contains 15 residues. Unmatched junction bases numbered 2, after V lost 3 bases and J lost 2 bases. The CDR3 nucleotides are TGTGCCAGCAGTTTTGGCGGGGGGGCCTACAATGAGCAGTTCTTC. Translating it yields CASSFGGGAYNEQFF.

The chain links TRBV30 to TRBJ2-2; 7 nucleotides match TRBD2. Trimming cost V 8 bases and J 6 bases; bases outside gene matches: 15. The V gene's germline CDR1 is GTSNPN and CDR2 SVGIG (reference sequence). This CDR3 is 15 amino acids long. The CDR3 DNA sequence: TGTGCCCTGGACTCAGGACTAGGGCTTGCCGGGGAGCTGTTTTTT. Translated, it gives CALDSGLGLAGELFF.

Here the CDR3 DNA reads TGTGCCAGCAGCCAATCAGGAGGAGATGAAAAACTGTTTTTT. It codes for CASSQSGGDEKLFF. The chain carries TRBV4-2 and TRBJ1-4, with D hard to call. The CDR3 has 14 residues. CDR1 and CDR2 (germline): LGHNA, YNFKEQ. V was trimmed by 2 bases and J by 6 bases, leaving 10 bases between them.

This clonotype has only a few counts. The chain employs TRBV11-2 and TRBJ2-1; D might be TRBD1 or TRBD2, each matching 6 bases. The germline CDR1 and CDR2 sequences are SGHAT and FQNNGV. The CDR3 runs to 17 residues. V lost 0 bases to trimming and J lost 3 bases, with 15 bases between them. In DNA, the CDR3 is TGTGCCAGCAGCTTAGATCCGGGGGCCGGGGGCTACAATGAGCAGTTCTTC. Translation: CASSLDPGAGGYNEQFF. The full variable domain, its missing parts supplied by reference TRBV11-2 and TRBJ2-1, is EAGVAQSPRYKIIEKRQSVAFWCNPISGHATLYWYQQILGQGPKLLIQFQNNGVVDDSQLPKDRFSAERLKGVDSTLKIQPAKLEDSAVYLCASSLDPGAGGYNEQFFGPGTRLTVL.

The V call is TRBV19, the J call TRBJ2-2, with 14 bases lining up with TRBD2. V lost 6 bases to trimming and J lost 3 bases; unmatched junction nucleotides: 6. The germline V gene has CDR1 LNHDA and CDR2 SQIVND (reference sequence). The CDR3 spans 17 residues. In DNA form, the CDR3 reads TGTGCCAGTAGCCAAAGGGGACTAGCGGGGGACACCGGGGAGCTGTTTTTT. Amino acids: CASSQRGLAGDTGELFF.

This clonotype was counted at least ten times. This sequence joins TRBV27 and TRBJ1-4; D is undetermined. Between the trimmed V and J ends, which lost 1 base and 3 bases, there was a span of 3 bases. The germline V gene encodes CDR1 MNHEY and CDR2 SMNVEV (reference sequence). This CDR3 region has 13 residues. The CDR3, as DNA: TGTGCCAGCAGTTTATGGCCTAATGAAAAACTGTTTTTT. Translated: CASSLWPNEKLFF.

The chain joins TRBV10-2 to TRBJ2-6; D might be TRBD2 (6 bases). Trimming cost V 6 bases and J 3 bases, with 9 bases left between them. CDR1 is WSHSY, CDR2 SAAADI, per germline. The CDR3 consists of 14 residues. The CDR3 nucleotides read TGCGCCAGCAGGGAGGGCGGTGGGGCCAACGTCCTGACTTTC. Translated, it gives CASREGGGANVLTF.